The clone carrying this T cell receptor (beta chain) was seen a few times. cDNA prepared by RNA extraction and subsequent reverse transcription served as the template for sequencing. TCRdb keeps only in-frame clones here, not all; method: immunoSEQ multiplex PCR. The sample holds 150,000 to 200,000 clones, just under 60% seen once. These data originate in a study of CD8+ T cells in alopecia areata. V was clipped by 2 bases and J by 4 bases, with 9 bases between them. The CDR3 extends over 13 amino acids. Germline CDR1 and CDR2: GTSNPN and SVGIG (reference sequence). This sequence originates from a human donor with alopecia areata. The sample in question was CD4+ T cells sorted from blood, obtained at week 0. The chain links TRBV30 to TRBJ1-5, with unresolved D. CDR3 loop: CAWSRGPNQPQHF. In DNA, the CDR3 is TGTGCCTGGAGTCGAGGCCCTAATCAGCCCCAGCATTTT.